This entry concerns a single T cell receptor beta chain. The entry originates in a study of shared T cell receptors in the human thymus. Assay used: immunoSEQ multiplex PCR; TCRdb lists only in-frame clones, some missing. The table records over 650,000 clones, about 89% of them present only once. V lost 7 bases to trimming and J lost 4 bases, with 29 bases between them. CDR1 is KGHSH and CDR2 is LQKENI in the germline V gene. The CDR3 runs 18 residues. The data also belong to a second study, concerning human thymus T cells. Per that study: Finnish infants who were healthy and having corrective surgery for congenital heart defects made up the donors. Resections from corrective heart surgery supplied the thymus tissue. Related research examined unrelated individuals and reported that their thymic repertoires overlapped highly.

The chain employs TRBV18 and TRBJ2-7, with a weak D call TRBD2 (5 bases). The clonotype comes from a boy in the first two years of life with a congenital heart defect. What was sequenced was thymocytes. Here the CDR3 DNA reads TGTGCCAGCTACTTGACTGACTACCAAAGGTTTTTAAAGTACGAGCAGTACTTC. Translating gives CASYLTDYQRFLKYEQYF. Drawing the rest from reference TRBV18 and TRBJ2-7, the complete variable domain is NAGVMQNPRHLVRRRGQEARLRCSPMKGHSHVYWYRQLPEEGLKFMVYLQKENIIDESGMPKERFSAEFPKEGPSILRIQQVVRGDSAAYFCASYLTDYQRFLKYEQYFGPGTRLTVT.